This TCR beta chain was obtained from a study of CD4 T cells in relation to SARS-CoV-2 and coronaviruses. Study overall: No peptide or an HIV-1 Nef peptide pool served as negative control. Crossreactive spike epitopes shared across donors were mapped to their HLA restriction.

With regard to this clone: Its antigen is currently unknown.

Clones were read by immunoSEQ multiplex PCR, and TCRdb kept only the in-frame ones, dropping some. The table has about 20,000 clones, around 67% seen once; the top ten hold about a fifth. The unexposed donors gave CD4+ T cells in 2011-2018, prior to COVID-19. Isolation of CD4+ T cells took place after 10 days in culture. As cell numbers allowed, unexposed-donor CD4+ T cells faced SARS-CoV-2 S/N and four cold-coronavirus spikes. Half the medium was replaced with IL-2 medium on days 3 and 7. With 2 bases removed from V and 8 bases from J, the gap between germline ends came to 21 bases. Germline V lookup: CDR1 SNHLY, CDR2 FYNNEI. This CDR3 has 16 amino acids.

The receptor was isolated from a human donor in good health. Material: CD4+ T cells from PBMCs, cultured in vitro. The chain links TRBV2 to TRBJ1-2; D not certain. The CDR3 spells CASSEFTLAGMGGYTF. The CDR3 bases are TGTGCCAGCAGTGAATTTACCTTGGCCGGTATGGGGGGCTACACCTTC.